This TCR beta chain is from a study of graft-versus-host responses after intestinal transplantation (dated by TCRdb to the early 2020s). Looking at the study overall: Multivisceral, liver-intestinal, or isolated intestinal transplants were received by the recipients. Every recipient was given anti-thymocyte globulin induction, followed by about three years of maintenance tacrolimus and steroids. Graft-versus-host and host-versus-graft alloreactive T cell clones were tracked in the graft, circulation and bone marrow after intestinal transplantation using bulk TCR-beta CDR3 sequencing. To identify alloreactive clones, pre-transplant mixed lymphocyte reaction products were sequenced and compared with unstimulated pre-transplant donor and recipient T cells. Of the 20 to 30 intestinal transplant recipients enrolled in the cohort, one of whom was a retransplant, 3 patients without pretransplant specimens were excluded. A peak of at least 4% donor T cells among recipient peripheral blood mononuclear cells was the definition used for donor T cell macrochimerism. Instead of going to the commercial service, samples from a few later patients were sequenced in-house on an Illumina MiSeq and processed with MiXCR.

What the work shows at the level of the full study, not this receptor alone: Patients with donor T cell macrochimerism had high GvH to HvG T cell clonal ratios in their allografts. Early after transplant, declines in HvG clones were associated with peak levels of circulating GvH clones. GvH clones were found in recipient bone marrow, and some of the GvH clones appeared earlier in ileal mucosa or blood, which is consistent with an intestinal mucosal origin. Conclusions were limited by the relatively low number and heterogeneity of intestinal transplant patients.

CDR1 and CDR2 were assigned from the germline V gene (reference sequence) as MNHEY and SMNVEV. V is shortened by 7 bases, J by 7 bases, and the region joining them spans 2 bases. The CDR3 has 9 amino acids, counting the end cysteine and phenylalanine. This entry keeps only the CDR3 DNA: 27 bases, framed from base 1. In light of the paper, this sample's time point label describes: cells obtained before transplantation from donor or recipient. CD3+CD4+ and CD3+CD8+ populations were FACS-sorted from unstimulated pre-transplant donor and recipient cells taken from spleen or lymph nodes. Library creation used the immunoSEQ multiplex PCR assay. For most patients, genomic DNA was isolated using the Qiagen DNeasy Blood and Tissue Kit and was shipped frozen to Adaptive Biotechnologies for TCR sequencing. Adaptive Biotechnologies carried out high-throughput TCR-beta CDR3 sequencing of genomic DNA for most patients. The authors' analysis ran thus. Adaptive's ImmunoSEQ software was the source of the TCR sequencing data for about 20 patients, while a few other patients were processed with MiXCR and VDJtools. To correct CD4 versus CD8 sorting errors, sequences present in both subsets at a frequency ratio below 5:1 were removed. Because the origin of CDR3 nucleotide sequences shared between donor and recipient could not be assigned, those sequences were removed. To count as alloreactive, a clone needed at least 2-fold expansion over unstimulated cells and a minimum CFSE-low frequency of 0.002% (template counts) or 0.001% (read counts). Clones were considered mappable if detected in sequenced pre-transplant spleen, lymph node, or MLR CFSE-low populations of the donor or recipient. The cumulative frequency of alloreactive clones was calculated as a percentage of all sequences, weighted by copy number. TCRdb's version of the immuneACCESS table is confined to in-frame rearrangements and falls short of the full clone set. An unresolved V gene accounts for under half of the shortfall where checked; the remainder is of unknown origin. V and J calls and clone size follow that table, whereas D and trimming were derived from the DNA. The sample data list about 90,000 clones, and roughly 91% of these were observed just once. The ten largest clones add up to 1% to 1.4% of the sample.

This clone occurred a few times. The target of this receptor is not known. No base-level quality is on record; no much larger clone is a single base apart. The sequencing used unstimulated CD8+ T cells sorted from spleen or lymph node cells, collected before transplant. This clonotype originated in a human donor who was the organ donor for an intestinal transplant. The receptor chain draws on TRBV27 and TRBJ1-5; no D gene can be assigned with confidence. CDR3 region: CASIQPQHF. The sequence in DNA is TGTGCCAGCATACAGCCCCAGCATTTT.